This is a list of T cell receptor beta chains from one sample in a study of vaccination and CD4 T cells after COVID-19. No antigen is known for these receptors. TCRdb recomputed calls from the PCR reads with MiXCR, one row per CDR3 protein. Of about 5,700 distinct CDR3 sequences in the sample, 27% were seen once. Sequencing was done on a sample of CD4+ T cells from blood, cultured in vitro. These receptors were taken from a human donor in good health. The CDR3 runs from the conserved cysteine through the conserved F or W. D genes are given only for firm matches. The listing skips clone size in some rows; elsewhere it reads once, few, many or a size class.

TRBJ1-1,TRBV10-3,NA,few,TGTGCCATCAAATTCTCGTGGGGGCAGGTAGACACTGAAGCTTTCTTT,CAIKFSWGQVDTEAFF
TRBJ1-5,TRBV4-1,NA,few,TGCGCCAGCAGCCAAGAGTCAGTCGATCAGCCCCAGCATTTT,CASSQESVDQPQHF
TRBJ2-1,TRBV27,NA,NA,TGTGCCAGCAGTTTAATTATAGGGTACAATGAGCAGTTCTTC,CASSLIIGYNEQFF
TRBJ2-5,TRBV15,NA,medium-sized,TGTGCCACCAGCAGGGACGTAGAGACCCAGTACTTC,CATSRDVETQYF
TRBJ1-5,TRBV27,NA,medium-sized,TGTGCCAGCAGTTTAAGTTGGGTGCAGCCCCAGCATTTT,CASSLSWVQPQHF
TRBJ1-1,TRBV29-1,NA,once,TGCAGCGTTTTGAGGGAAATGAACACTGAAGCTTTCTTT,CSVLREMNTEAFF
TRBJ1-2,TRBV6-5,TRBD1,few,TGTGCCAGCAGTTCGAACATGGGGACAGCTAACTATGGCTACACCTTC,CASSSNMGTANYGYTF
TRBJ1-1,TRBV10-3,NA,NA,TGTGCCTCAGGGGTGGACACTGAAGCTTTCTTT,CASGVDTEAFF
TRBJ2-5,TRBV19,TRBD2,few,TGTGCCAGTAGTCCTACCGGGACTACCAGGGAGACCCAGTACTTC,CASSPTGTTRETQYF
TRBJ1-1,TRBV27,NA,NA,TGTGCCAGCAGCTCAAGTGGGACTGAAGCTTTCTTT,CASSSSGTEAFF
TRBJ2-1,TRBV2,NA,few,TGTGCCAGCAGTGGGGGCAGCGGAGGTTACAATGAGCAGTTCTTC,CASSGGSGGYNEQFF
TRBJ1-1,TRBV6-1,NA,NA,TGTGCCACCTCGCGGGGACCGTGGACTGAAGCTTTCTTT,CATSRGPWTEAFF
TRBJ2-3,TRBV6-1,NA,NA,TGTGCCAGCATTCCAGGGTCAGATACGCAGTATTTT,CASIPGSDTQYF
TRBJ1-5,TRBV10-2,TRBD1,NA,TGCGCCAGCAGCCCCCTTCCGGGACAGGGCGAATATAGCAATCAGCCCCAGCATTTT,CASSPLPGQGEYSNQPQHF
TRBJ2-2,TRBV27,TRBD2,few,TGTGCCAGCAGTCCCTCGGGACTAGTAGACACCGGGGAGCTGTTTTTT,CASSPSGLVDTGELFF
TRBJ1-5,TRBV20-1,NA,medium-sized,TGCAGTGCTAGGCGGGACACAAATCAGCCCCAGCATTTT,CSARRDTNQPQHF
TRBJ1-2,TRBV11-2,NA,NA,TGTGCCAGCAGCTTAGAGGGTGTTGGGGGCGGCTACACCTTC,CASSLEGVGGGYTF
TRBJ1-1,TRBV6-5,NA,few,TGTGCCAGCAGTTACTCCGAAATGAACACTGAAGCTTTCTTT,CASSYSEMNTEAFF
TRBJ2-6,TRBV6-5,NA,NA,TGTGCCAGCAGTTGGGGCAGTACGACTGGGGCCAACGTCCTGACTTTC,CASSWGSTTGANVLTF
TRBJ1-2,TRBV19,NA,few,TGTGCCAGTAGTATTGGGCAGGACCTCGGCTATGGCTACACCTTC,CASSIGQDLGYGYTF
TRBJ2-7,TRBV6-5,NA,NA,TGTGCCAGCAGTTACTCGACTTTTTCGCAGGTCTCCGAGCAGTACTTC,CASSYSTFSQVSEQYF
TRBJ1-5,TRBV7-3,TRBD1,few,TGTGCCAGCAGAACCCGGGACAGGGGACAGCCCCAGCATTTT,CASRTRDRGQPQHF
TRBJ1-6,TRBV6-1,NA,few,TGTGCCAGTCTAGCAGGGGACTCCTATAATTCACCCCTCCACTTT,CASLAGDSYNSPLHF
TRBJ2-1,TRBV21-1,NA,NA,TGTGCCAGCAGCAAATGGGGGAACAGGGGGCTCTACAATGAGCAGTTCTTC,CASSKWGNRGLYNEQFF
TRBJ2-7,TRBV30,NA,NA,TGTGCCTGGGATGACAAGGGAACCTCCTACGAGCAGTACTTC,CAWDDKGTSYEQYF
TRBJ1-1,TRBV6-1,NA,medium-sized,TGTGCCAGCAGTCACGAGGGGAACACTGAAGCTTTCTTT,CASSHEGNTEAFF
TRBJ2-1,TRBV5-1,TRBD2,NA,TGCGCCAGCAGCTTGGTAGCGGGGAGTAGCAATGAGCAGTTCTTC,CASSLVAGSSNEQFF
TRBJ1-2,TRBV9,NA,NA,TGTGCCAGCAGCGTAGGGGAGGGGCCCAACTATGGCTACACCTTC,CASSVGEGPNYGYTF